This T cell receptor beta chain is drawn from a study of human T cells and chemical hapten exposure. Findings of the study overall: While controls formed fewer of them, expanded TCRs formed significantly more large CDR3 similarity clusters.

Each CDR3 protein gets one entry after TCRdb re-called the RACE reads with MiXCR. The data hold approximately 57,000 distinct CDR3 sequences, with approximately 9.3% observed a single time. This clonotype has at least ten counts. Its cognate antigen is unknown. Documented time point: patch test 1, 2 weeks after DPC sensitization. Treatment denoted: therapeutic diphenylcyclopropenone sensitization with weekly scalp DPC. The length of the CDR3 is 13 residues. Trimming took 7 bases from V and 3 from J, leaving 13 bases between them. Germline loops: CDR1 SQVTM, CDR2 ANQGSEA. This clonotype was sampled from a woman aged 40 to 49 with alopecia areata. Some clones in this sample may be carry-over from other donors' samples. Source: whole blood, taken in connection with sensitization to the hapten diphenylcyclopropenone (DPC). This chain uses TRBV29-1 with TRBJ2-1; D gene uncertain. In DNA form, the CDR3 reads TGCAGCGCTAGAGAAAAGGGCTACAATGAGCAGTTCTTC. Protein: CSAREKGYNEQFF.